This T cell receptor beta chain was recovered during a study of T cells in Graves' hyperthyroidism and ophthalmopathy. About the research overall: Peripheral blood draws took place at initial diagnosis, ahead of any treatment.

Patients aged 18 to 65 had newly diagnosed hyperthyroidism that had lasted under 2 months. The PBMCs were taken from approximately 9.7 ml of fresh peripheral blood. The V gene's germline CDR1 is SGHDT and CDR2 YYEEEE. The CDR3 length is 15 residues. V gave up 1 base and J gave up 1 base, with 8 bases separating them. In this sample, this clonotype turned up many times. Antigen specificity is unknown. Researchers amplified the TCR beta CDR3 regions from RNA transcripts. A first-round RT-PCR of the TCR CDR3 used the HTBI primer set. TCRdb ran MiXCR on the multiplex PCR reads and lists one entry per CDR3 protein. The repertoire holds hundreds of thousands of distinct CDR3 sequences, approximately 14% seen once, with 10% in the top ten. Whole-study findings and limits: Ophthalmopathy and stable hyperthyroidism were told apart by a 13 V-J model.

Sequencing was carried out using blood. The genes are TRBV5-6 and TRBJ2-2, with no clear D. The TCR comes from a woman between 18 and 30 years old with Graves' hyperthyroidism. The CDR3 region is CASSLTSENTGELFF. CDR3 bases: TGTGCCAGCAGCTTGACTTCAGAGAACACCGGGGAGCTGTTTTTT. Combining the CDR3 with reference TRBV5-6 and TRBJ2-2 gives the whole variable domain DAGVTQSPTHLIKTRGQQVTLRCSPKSGHDTVSWYQQALGQGPQFIFQYYEEEERQRGNFPDRFSGHQFPNYSSELNVNALLLGDSALYLCASSLTSENTGELFFGEGSRLTVL.